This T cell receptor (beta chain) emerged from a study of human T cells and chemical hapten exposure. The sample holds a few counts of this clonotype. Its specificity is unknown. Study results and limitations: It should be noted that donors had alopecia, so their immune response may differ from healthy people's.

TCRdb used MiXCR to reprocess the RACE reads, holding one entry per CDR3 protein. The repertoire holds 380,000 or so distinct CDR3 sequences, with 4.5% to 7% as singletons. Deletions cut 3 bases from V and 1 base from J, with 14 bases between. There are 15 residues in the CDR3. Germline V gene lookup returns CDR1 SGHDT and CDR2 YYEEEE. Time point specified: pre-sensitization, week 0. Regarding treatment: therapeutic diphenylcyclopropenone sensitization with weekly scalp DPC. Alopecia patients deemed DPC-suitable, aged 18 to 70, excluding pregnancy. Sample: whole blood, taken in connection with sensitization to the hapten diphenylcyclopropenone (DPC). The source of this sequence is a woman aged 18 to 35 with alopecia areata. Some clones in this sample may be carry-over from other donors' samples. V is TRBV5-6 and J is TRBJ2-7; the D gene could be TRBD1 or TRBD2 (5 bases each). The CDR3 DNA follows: TGTGCCAGCAGCTCGGATGGGACGGGATCCTACGAGCAGTACTTC. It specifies CASSSDGTGSYEQYF.